The clone carrying this T cell receptor (beta chain) appeared a few times. The study used approximately 92 million PBMCs per unsorted sample for genomic DNA. Trimming cost V 3 bases and J 1 base, with 8 bases left between them. Germline CDR1 and CDR2: MDHEN and SYDVKM. This CDR3 contains 14 residues. The assay was carried out at the deep level. Across several immunoSEQ plates, the genomic DNA of each subset was split evenly. The authors' processing: Filtering differed for immunoSEQ, which gave only junction sequences without quality scores. Clones were sequenced by immunoSEQ multiplex PCR, and TCRdb holds only the in-frame ones, with some missing. V and J calls and clone size are copied from that table; D and trimming were computed from the DNA. The sample lists some 470,000 clones, 76% occurring once. This specimen comes from a study of shared clonotypes between healthy human individuals.

This TCR derives from a middle-aged woman in good health. Some clones in this sample may be carry-over from other donors' samples. Specimen: PBMCs. The chain combines TRBV28 with TRBJ2-3, with D perhaps TRBD2 (5 bases). The CDR3 region is CASSFLAGTDTQYF. CDR3 nucleotides: TGTGCCAGCAGTTTCCTAGCTGGCACAGATACGCAGTATTTT.